These 14 T cell receptor beta chains share one sample of origin, sequenced in a study of T cell changes during pregnancy in multiple sclerosis. Using immunoSEQ multiplex PCR, the repertoire was profiled, and TCRdb retains in-frame clones only, with some absent. The table has fewer than 20,000 clones, 85% seen once; the top ten hold about 9.6%. Sequences were derived from CD8+ T cells from peripheral blood mononuclear cells, sampled after pregnancy. These receptor sequences come from a female donor with multiple sclerosis, enrolled in a pregnancy study.

The rearrangement joins TRBV4-3 to TRBJ2-5; D perhaps matches TRBD2 (6 bases). With the DNA end fitting TRBJ2-7 better, the J assignment may be wrong. The germline gives CDR1 LGHNA, CDR2 YSLEER. The CDR3 covers 15 residues. CDR3 amino acids: CASSQGVRAGYEQYF. The CDR3 DNA sequence: TGCGCCAGCAGCCAAGGGGTCAGGGCGGGATACGAGCAGTACTTC.

The J gene is TRBJ2-7, the V gene TRBV7-2; possible D gene TRBD2, 5 bases. V was trimmed by 5 bases and J by 6 bases, leaving 14 bases between them. Per the germline V gene, CDR1 is SGHTA and CDR2 is FQGNSA. The CDR3 is 13 amino acids. The CDR3 DNA reads as TGTGCCAGCAGCATGCCACCCGGGGTCGAGCAGTACTTC. Amino acid sequence: CASSMPPGVEQYF. The variable domain in full, completed from reference TRBV7-2 and TRBJ2-7, reads GAGVSQSPSNKVTEKGKDVELRCDPISGHTALYWYRQSLGQGLEFLIYFQGNSAPDKSGLPSDRFSAERTGGSVSTLTIQRTQQEDSAVYLCASSMPPGVEQYFGPGTRLTVT.

The chain uses TRBV7-9 and TRBJ2-7, with D perhaps matching TRBD2 (7 bases). V dropped 9 bases and J dropped 3 bases, with 15 bases sitting between them. Germline V lookup: CDR1 SEHNR, CDR2 FQNEAQ (reference sequence). The CDR3 runs to 13 residues. CDR3 DNA sequence: TGTGCCAGTACTGCGGGGGCCAACTACGAGCAGTACTTC. Residues: CASTAGANYEQYF.

The gene calls are TRBV29-1 and TRBJ1-1; 11 nucleotides agree with TRBD1. V lost 7 bases to trimming and J lost 7 bases; unmatched junction nucleotides: 8. Germline CDR1 SQVTM, CDR2 ANQGSEA. This CDR3 is built from 13 residues. The CDR3 protein is CSGSGTGGFEAFF. CDR3 DNA sequence: TGCAGCGGGTCCGGGACAGGGGGTTTTGAAGCTTTCTTT.

The CDR3 protein is CASSPTGYTEAFF. The CDR3, as DNA: TGTGCCAGCAGCCCGACAGGGTACACTGAAGCTTTCTTT. The rearrangement links TRBV7-9 to TRBJ1-1; TRBD1 aligns across 7 bases. The CDR3 runs 13 residues. Trimming at V came to 5 bases and at J to 3 bases, leaving 3 bases not matched to a gene. CDR1 SEHNR and CDR2 FQNEAQ come from the germline V gene (reference sequence).

This chain connects TRBV19 to TRBJ1-1; 11 nucleotides agree with TRBD1. Unmatched junction bases numbered 3, after V lost 3 bases and J lost 0 bases. Germline V gene lookup returns CDR1 LNHDA and CDR2 SQIVND (reference sequence). This CDR3 has 16 residues. CDR3: CASSIRTGGLNTEAFF. CDR3 bases: TGTGCCAGTAGTATTAGGACAGGGGGCCTGAACACTGAAGCTTTCTTT.

This chain joins TRBV2 and TRBJ1-2; 7 positions match TRBD1. There are 15 residues in the CDR3. J gave up 4 bases and V 1 base, and 6 bases lay outside the gene matches. CDR1 and CDR2 from the germline V gene are SNHLY and FYNNEI. The CDR3 here is CASSEDRTGAYGYTF. The CDR3 DNA reads TGTGCCAGCAGTGAAGATCGGACAGGAGCCTATGGCTACACCTTC.

The chain uses TRBV5-1 and TRBJ2-1; perhaps TRBD2 as D (5 bases). The ends were cut back, 0 bases at V and 9 bases at J, with 7 bases in the middle. CDR3 size: 12 residues. CDR1 and CDR2 (germline): SGHRS, YFSETQ. The CDR3 region has the DNA TGCGCCAGCAGCTTGGACGGGATTGAGCAGTTCTTC. This gives the protein CASSLDGIEQFF.

The rearrangement joins TRBV15 to TRBJ1-4; possibly TRBD1 for D (5 bases). Trimming took 0 bases from V and 2 from J, leaving 10 bases between them. Per the germline V gene, CDR1 is LNHNV and CDR2 is YYDKDF (reference sequence). The CDR3 is 16 amino acids. This CDR3 reads CATSRDREGTNEKLFF. The CDR3 DNA is TGTGCCACCAGCAGAGACAGGGAGGGTACTAATGAAAAACTGTTTTTT.

The chain is built from TRBV6-1 and TRBJ2-5, with a possible D match to TRBD1 (5 bases). The germline V gene has CDR1 MNHNS and CDR2 SASEGT. Trimming took 1 base from V and 4 from J, leaving 10 bases between them. This CDR3 has 14 amino acids. CDR3 amino acids: CASSEGSGPETQYF. CDR3 in DNA: TGTGCCAGCAGTGAAGGTTCAGGGCCAGAGACCCAGTACTTC.

The J gene is TRBJ2-7, the V gene TRBV27; 10 bases agree with TRBD1. The CDR3 is made up of 16 amino acids. Germline V lookup: CDR1 MNHEY, CDR2 SMNVEV (reference sequence). Trimming at V came to 2 bases and at J to 5 bases, leaving 9 bases not matched to a gene. CDR3 residues: CASSLGIGQGVDEQYF. The CDR3 bases are TGTGCCAGCAGTTTAGGTATCGGACAGGGGGTGGACGAGCAGTACTTC.

This clone was found a few times. The chain uses TRBV7-9 and TRBJ1-6; D possibly corresponds to TRBD1 (6 bases). The V and J ends lost 4 bases and 1 base respectively, with 11 bases between them. The CDR3 is 16 residues long. The V gene's germline CDR1 is SEHNR and CDR2 FQNEAQ (reference sequence). The CDR3 DNA follows: TGTGCCAGCAGCTCAGGGGAAGGGTCCTATAATTCACCCCTCCACTTT. This sequence encodes CASSSGEGSYNSPLHF.

This chain links TRBV9 with TRBJ2-1; D perhaps matches TRBD2 (7 bases). V shed 6 bases and J shed 6 bases, with 16 bases lying between them. The CDR3 is made up of 14 amino acids. Germline V CDR1 and CDR2: SGDLS, YYNGEE. For the CDR3, the DNA is TGTGCCAGCAATAGGGGGGGAGGGGGCAATGAGCAGTTCTTC. Its protein is CASNRGGGGNEQFF.

The chain employs TRBV9 and TRBJ2-2, with 8 bases matching TRBD2. V lost 3 bases to trimming and J lost 0 bases; unmatched junction nucleotides: 7. The CDR3 loop spans 17 amino acids. Per the germline V gene, CDR1 is SGDLS and CDR2 is YYNGEE. CDR3 DNA: TGTGCCAGCAGCGCAGTGGCGGGGGGCGCGAACACCGGGGAGCTGTTTTTT. It translates to CASSAVAGGANTGELFF.